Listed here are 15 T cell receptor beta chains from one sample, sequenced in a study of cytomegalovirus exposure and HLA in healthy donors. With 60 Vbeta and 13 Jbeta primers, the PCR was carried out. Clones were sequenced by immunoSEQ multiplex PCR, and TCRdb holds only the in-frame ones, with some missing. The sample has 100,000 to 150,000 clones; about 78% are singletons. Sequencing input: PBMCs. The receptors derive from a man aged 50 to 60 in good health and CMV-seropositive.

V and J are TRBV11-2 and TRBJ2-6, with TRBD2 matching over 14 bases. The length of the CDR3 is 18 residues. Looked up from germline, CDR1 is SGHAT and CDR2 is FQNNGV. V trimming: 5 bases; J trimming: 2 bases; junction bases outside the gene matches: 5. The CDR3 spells CASSAGLAGGTGANVLTF. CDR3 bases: TGTGCCAGCAGCGCTGGACTAGCGGGAGGAACTGGGGCCAACGTCCTGACTTTC.

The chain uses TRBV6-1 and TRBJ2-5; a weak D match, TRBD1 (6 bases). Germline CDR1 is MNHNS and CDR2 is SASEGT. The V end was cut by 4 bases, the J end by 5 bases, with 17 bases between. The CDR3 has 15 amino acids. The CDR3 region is CASSAGQISSETQYF. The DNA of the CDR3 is TGTGCCAGCAGTGCCGGACAGATAAGCTCGGAGACCCAGTACTTC.

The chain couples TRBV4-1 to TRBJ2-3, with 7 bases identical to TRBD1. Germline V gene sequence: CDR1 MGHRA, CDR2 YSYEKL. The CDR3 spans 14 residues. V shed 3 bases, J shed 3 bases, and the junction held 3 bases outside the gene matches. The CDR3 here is CASSHGQATDTQYF. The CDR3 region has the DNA TGCGCCAGCAGCCATGGACAGGCAACAGATACGCAGTATTTT.

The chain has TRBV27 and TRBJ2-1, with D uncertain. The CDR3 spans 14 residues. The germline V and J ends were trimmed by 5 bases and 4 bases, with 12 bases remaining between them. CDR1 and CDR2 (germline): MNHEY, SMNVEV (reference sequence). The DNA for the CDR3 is TGTGCCAGCAGTCCCACCAGAAATTACAATGAGCAGTTCTTC. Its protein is CASSPTRNYNEQFF.

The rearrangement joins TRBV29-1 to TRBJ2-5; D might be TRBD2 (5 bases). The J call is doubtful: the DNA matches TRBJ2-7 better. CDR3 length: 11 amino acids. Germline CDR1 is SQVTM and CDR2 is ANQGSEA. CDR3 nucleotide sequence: TGCAGCGTTGGATCGGGGTGCGAGCAGTACTTC. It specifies CSVGSGCEQYF.

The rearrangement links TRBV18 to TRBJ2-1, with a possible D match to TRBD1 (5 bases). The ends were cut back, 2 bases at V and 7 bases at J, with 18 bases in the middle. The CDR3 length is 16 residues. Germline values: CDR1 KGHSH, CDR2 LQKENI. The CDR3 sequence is CASSPGSTAGLNEQFF. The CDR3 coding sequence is TGTGCCAGCTCACCAGGGTCAACGGCAGGGTTGAATGAGCAGTTCTTC.

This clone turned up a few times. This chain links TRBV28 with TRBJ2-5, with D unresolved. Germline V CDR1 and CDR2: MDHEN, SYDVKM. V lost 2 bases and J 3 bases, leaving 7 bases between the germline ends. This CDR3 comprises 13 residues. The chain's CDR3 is CASSLPQKETQYF. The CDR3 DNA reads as TGTGCCAGCAGTTTACCCCAGAAAGAGACCCAGTACTTC.

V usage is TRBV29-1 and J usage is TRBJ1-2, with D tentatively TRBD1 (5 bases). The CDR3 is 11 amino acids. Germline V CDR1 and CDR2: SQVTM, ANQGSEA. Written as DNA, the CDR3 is TGCGCGGGGGGGGGAGACTATGGCTACACCTTC. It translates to CAGGGDYGYTF.

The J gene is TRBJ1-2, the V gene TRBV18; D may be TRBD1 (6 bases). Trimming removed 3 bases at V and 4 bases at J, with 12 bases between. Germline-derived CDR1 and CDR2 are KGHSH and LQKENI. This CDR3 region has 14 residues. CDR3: CASSPNRDSYGYTF. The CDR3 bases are TGTGCCAGCTCACCGAACAGGGATAGCTATGGCTACACCTTC. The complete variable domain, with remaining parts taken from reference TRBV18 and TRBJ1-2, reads NAGVMQNPRHLVRRRGQEARLRCSPMKGHSHVYWYRQLPEEGLKFMVYLQKENIIDESGMPKERFSAEFPKEGPSILRIQQVVRGDSAAYFCASSPNRDSYGYTFGSGTRLTVV.

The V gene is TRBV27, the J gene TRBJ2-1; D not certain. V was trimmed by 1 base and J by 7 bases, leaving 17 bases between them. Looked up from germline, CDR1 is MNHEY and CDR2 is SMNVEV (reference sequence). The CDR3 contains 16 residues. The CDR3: CASSLLTPSPSNEQFF. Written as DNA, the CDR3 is TGTGCCAGCAGTTTATTGACTCCCTCCCCTTCTAATGAGCAGTTCTTC.

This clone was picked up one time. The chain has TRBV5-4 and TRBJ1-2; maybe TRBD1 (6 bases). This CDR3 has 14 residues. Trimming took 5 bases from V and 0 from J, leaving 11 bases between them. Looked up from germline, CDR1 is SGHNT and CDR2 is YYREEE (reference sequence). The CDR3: CASRLTGANYGYTF. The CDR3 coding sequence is TGTGCCAGCAGACTGACAGGAGCTAACTATGGCTACACCTTC.

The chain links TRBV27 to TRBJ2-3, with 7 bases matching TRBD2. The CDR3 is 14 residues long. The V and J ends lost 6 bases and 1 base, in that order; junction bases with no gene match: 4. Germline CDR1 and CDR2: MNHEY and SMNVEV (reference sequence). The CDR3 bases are TGTGCCAGCAGGGGCGGACTAGGCACAGATACGCAGTATTTT. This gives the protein CASRGGLGTDTQYF.

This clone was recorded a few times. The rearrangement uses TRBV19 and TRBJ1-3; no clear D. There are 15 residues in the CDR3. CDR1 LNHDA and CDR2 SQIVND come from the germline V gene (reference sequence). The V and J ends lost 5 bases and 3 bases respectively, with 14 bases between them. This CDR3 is CASSPIDTLGNTIYF. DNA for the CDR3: TGTGCCAGTAGTCCCATCGACACGCTTGGAAACACCATATATTTT.

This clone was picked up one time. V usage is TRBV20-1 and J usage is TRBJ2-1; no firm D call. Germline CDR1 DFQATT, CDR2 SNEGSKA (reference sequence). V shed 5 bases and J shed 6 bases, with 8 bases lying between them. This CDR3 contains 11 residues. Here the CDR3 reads CSAEVGNEQFF. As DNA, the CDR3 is TGCAGTGCTGAGGTGGGCAATGAGCAGTTCTTC.

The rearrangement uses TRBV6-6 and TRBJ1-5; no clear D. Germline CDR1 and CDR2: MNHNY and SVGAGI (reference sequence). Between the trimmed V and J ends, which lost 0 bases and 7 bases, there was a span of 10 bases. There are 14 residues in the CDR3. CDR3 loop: CASSYSPGSQPQHF. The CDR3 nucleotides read TGTGCCAGCAGTTACTCCCCGGGAAGCCAGCCCCAGCATTTT.